The entry below gives a single T cell receptor (beta chain) sequence along with its context. CDR1 MNHEY and CDR2 SVGEGT come from the germline V gene. The CDR3 loop spans 13 amino acids. V was shortened by 3 bases and J by 3 bases, with 6 bases between the two germline ends. The data are from a study of blood T cell repertoires in COVID-19. The method was immunoSEQ multiplex PCR; TCRdb's version includes in-frame clones alone and lacks a portion of them. The sample lists fewer than 60,000 clones; around 81% were seen once. Sequencing used peripheral blood. The chain employs TRBV6-2 or TRBV6-3 and TRBJ1-5; D ambiguous. This sequence originates from a man aged 65 to 79 with active COVID-19. This CDR3 is CASSYPNNQPQHF. The CDR3 nucleotides are TGTGCCAGCAGTTATCCTAACAATCAGCCCCAGCATTTT.